This TCR beta chain was found in a study of blood T cells in healthy people across ages. CDR3 length equals 15 residues. The germline V gene encodes CDR1 SGHRS and CDR2 YFSETQ. V was shortened by 4 bases and J by 7 bases, with 18 bases between the two germline ends. Through a sample-barcoded 5' primer and a J-beta primer mix, a second PCR was run for about 7 to 12 cycles. TCRdb recomputed calls from the 5' RACE reads with MiXCR, one row per CDR3 protein. The data contain 1.4 million or so distinct CDR3 sequences, around 40% of them singletons. The table lists this clonotype with a few counts. The J gene is TRBJ2-1, the V gene TRBV5-1; possibly TRBD1 or TRBD2 for D (6 bases each). This TCR derives from a young woman in good health. The source material was blood. CDR3 bases: TGCGCCAGCAGCAGGGGGACTGACGTTTGGAATGAGCAGTTCTTC. It is translated as CASSRGTDVWNEQFF.